A selection of T cell receptor beta chains follows, all from one sample in a study of vaccination and CD4 T cells after COVID-19. Each CDR3 protein is one row after TCRdb ran MiXCR on the PCR reads. The repertoire consists of about 20,000 distinct CDR3 sequences, with around 60% occurring once and the leading ten covering less than 1.5%. The sample was CD4+ T cells from blood, taken before SARS-CoV-2 vaccination. The receptors come from a human donor who had recovered from COVID-19. Each CDR3 is given with its conserved first and last residue. Fields, in order: clone size, J gene, D gene, V gene, CDR3 protein, CDR3 DNA. A D gene is named only where the DNA matches it firmly. Clone size is stated in some rows and not others, as once, few, many or a class when expanded.

clone_size: NA; j_call: TRBJ2-1; d_call: TRBD2; v_call: TRBV20-1; cdr3_aa: CSASRTSGSSYNEQFF; cdr3_nt: TGCAGTGCATCAAGGACTAGCGGGAGCTCCTACAATGAGCAGTTCTTC
clone_size: few; j_call: TRBJ2-5; d_call: TRBD1; v_call: TRBV7-6; cdr3_aa: CASSPTTDWTGGETQYF; cdr3_nt: TGTGCCAGCAGCCCAACGACGGACTGGACAGGGGGAGAGACCCAGTACTTC
clone_size: NA; j_call: TRBJ1-1; d_call: NA; v_call: TRBV25-1; cdr3_aa: CASMPGQGNTEAFF; cdr3_nt: TGTGCCAGCATGCCGGGCCAAGGGAACACTGAAGCTTTCTTT
clone_size: NA; j_call: TRBJ2-4; d_call: NA; v_call: TRBV20-1; cdr3_aa: CSARDDRSLAKNIQYF; cdr3_nt: TGCAGTGCTAGGGATGACAGATCTCTAGCCAAAAACATTCAGTACTTC
clone_size: NA; j_call: TRBJ2-3; d_call: NA; v_call: TRBV7-3; cdr3_aa: CASSHNLGSTDTQYF; cdr3_nt: TGTGCCAGCAGCCATAACCTAGGGAGCACAGATACGCAGTATTTT
clone_size: once; j_call: TRBJ2-7; d_call: TRBD1; v_call: TRBV18; cdr3_aa: CASSLFRGPSYEQYF; cdr3_nt: TGTGCCAGCTCACTGTTCAGGGGGCCATCCTACGAGCAGTACTTC
clone_size: NA; j_call: TRBJ2-5; d_call: NA; v_call: TRBV7-2; cdr3_aa: CASSVGDLRGIQETQYF; cdr3_nt: TGTGCCAGCAGCGTCGGGGACCTCCGGGGAATCCAAGAGACCCAGTACTTC
clone_size: NA; j_call: TRBJ1-5; d_call: NA; v_call: TRBV6-1; cdr3_aa: CASKGGLNQPQHF; cdr3_nt: TGTGCCAGCAAAGGGGGTTTGAATCAGCCCCAGCATTTT
clone_size: NA; j_call: TRBJ2-3; d_call: TRBD2; v_call: TRBV4-1; cdr3_aa: CASSQPLAHTSTDTQYF; cdr3_nt: TGCGCCAGCAGCCAGCCACTAGCGCATACTAGCACAGATACGCAGTATTTT
clone_size: NA; j_call: TRBJ1-5; d_call: NA; v_call: TRBV19; cdr3_aa: CASSIAGFNQPQHF; cdr3_nt: TGTGCCAGTAGTATAGCTGGGTTCAATCAGCCCCAGCATTTT
clone_size: NA; j_call: TRBJ2-7; d_call: TRBD2; v_call: TRBV2; cdr3_aa: CASSEGLAGDYEQYF; cdr3_nt: TGTGCCAGCAGTGAAGGGCTAGCGGGAGACTACGAGCAGTACTTC
clone_size: NA; j_call: TRBJ2-7; d_call: NA; v_call: TRBV7-8; cdr3_aa: CASSSLPKGAYEQYF; cdr3_nt: TGTGCCAGCAGCTCCCTCCCCAAGGGGGCCTACGAGCAGTACTTC
clone_size: NA; j_call: TRBJ2-2; d_call: NA; v_call: TRBV28; cdr3_aa: CATTGNTGELFF; cdr3_nt: TGTGCCACGACAGGGAACACCGGGGAGCTGTTTTTT
clone_size: few; j_call: TRBJ2-3; d_call: NA; v_call: TRBV7-9; cdr3_aa: CASSPADTQYF; cdr3_nt: TGTGCCAGCAGCCCGGCAGATACGCAGTATTTT
clone_size: NA; j_call: TRBJ2-3; d_call: NA; v_call: TRBV21-1; cdr3_aa: CASSKVGGSRTDTQYF; cdr3_nt: TGTGCCAGCAGCAAAGTGGGGGGCAGCCGAACAGATACGCAGTATTTT
clone_size: NA; j_call: TRBJ2-1; d_call: NA; v_call: TRBV2; cdr3_aa: CASSEAGVWVSYNEQFF; cdr3_nt: TGTGCCAGCAGTGAAGCGGGCGTCTGGGTTTCCTACAATGAGCAGTTCTTC
clone_size: NA; j_call: TRBJ2-2; d_call: TRBD2; v_call: TRBV7-3; cdr3_aa: CASSFSGRGTGELFF; cdr3_nt: TGTGCCAGCAGCTTTAGCGGGAGAGGTACCGGGGAGCTGTTTTTT
clone_size: NA; j_call: TRBJ1-5; d_call: NA; v_call: TRBV7-2; cdr3_aa: CASSLVGRRYSNQPQHF; cdr3_nt: TGTGCCAGCAGCTTAGTTGGCAGGCGATATAGCAATCAGCCCCAGCATTTT
clone_size: NA; j_call: TRBJ2-1; d_call: TRBD2; v_call: TRBV7-6; cdr3_aa: CASSKLAGGPGEQFF; cdr3_nt: TGTGCCAGCAGCAAACTAGCGGGAGGGCCAGGAGAGCAGTTCTTC
clone_size: NA; j_call: TRBJ2-3; d_call: NA; v_call: TRBV10-3; cdr3_aa: CAISGPGTQLSTDTQYF; cdr3_nt: TGTGCCATCAGTGGTCCGGGGACACAGCTAAGCACAGATACGCAGTATTTT
clone_size: few; j_call: TRBJ1-5; d_call: NA; v_call: TRBV25-1; cdr3_aa: CASSDGDGGLGQPQHF; cdr3_nt: TGTGCCAGCAGTGATGGGGACGGGGGGCTTGGTCAGCCCCAGCATTTT
clone_size: few; j_call: TRBJ2-1; d_call: NA; v_call: TRBV19; cdr3_aa: CASSTAALGLYEQFF; cdr3_nt: TGTGCCAGTAGTACAGCGGCCCTGGGGTTATATGAGCAGTTCTTC
clone_size: NA; j_call: TRBJ1-1; d_call: NA; v_call: TRBV25-1; cdr3_aa: CASSETRGASNTEAFF; cdr3_nt: TGTGCCAGCAGTGAAACCCGGGGGGCCTCGAACACTGAAGCTTTCTTT
clone_size: NA; j_call: TRBJ2-5; d_call: NA; v_call: TRBV11-2; cdr3_aa: CASSLGTGWETQYF; cdr3_nt: TGTGCCAGCAGCTTAGGTACAGGGTGGGAGACCCAGTACTTC
clone_size: few; j_call: TRBJ2-5; d_call: NA; v_call: TRBV6-5; cdr3_aa: CASSSSDLDETQYF; cdr3_nt: TGTGCCAGCAGCTCCTCGGACCTTGACGAGACCCAGTACTTC
clone_size: NA; j_call: TRBJ2-5; d_call: NA; v_call: TRBV6-1; cdr3_aa: CASSPSQGVIVETQYF; cdr3_nt: TGTGCCAGCTCCCCGTCTCAGGGCGTGATTGTGGAGACCCAGTACTTC
clone_size: NA; j_call: TRBJ2-3; d_call: NA; v_call: TRBV15; cdr3_aa: CATSRDRRDTDTQYF; cdr3_nt: TGTGCCACCAGCAGAGATCGGAGGGACACAGATACGCAGTATTTT
clone_size: NA; j_call: TRBJ1-2; d_call: TRBD1; v_call: TRBV19; cdr3_aa: CASNPTGEGYGYTF; cdr3_nt: TGTGCCAGTAATCCGACAGGGGAAGGTTATGGCTACACCTTC
clone_size: NA; j_call: TRBJ2-1; d_call: NA; v_call: TRBV20-1; cdr3_aa: CSASLPPPGVDEQFF; cdr3_nt: TGCAGTGCTAGTCTTCCCCCACCTGGGGTAGATGAGCAGTTCTTC
clone_size: few; j_call: TRBJ2-2; d_call: TRBD2; v_call: TRBV24-1; cdr3_aa: CASGPGTSGYTGELFF; cdr3_nt: TGTGCCTCGGGACCCGGGACTAGCGGGTACACCGGGGAGCTGTTTTTT
clone_size: NA; j_call: TRBJ2-5; d_call: TRBD2; v_call: TRBV6-2/TRBV6-3; cdr3_aa: CASRRLAGDLETQYF; cdr3_nt: TGTGCCAGCAGAAGACTAGCGGGTGATTTAGAGACCCAGTACTTC
clone_size: few; j_call: TRBJ1-6; d_call: NA; v_call: TRBV6-5; cdr3_aa: CASSYSKQGSSPLHF; cdr3_nt: TGTGCCAGCAGTTACTCGAAACAGGGATCCTCACCCCTCCACTTT
clone_size: NA; j_call: TRBJ1-2; d_call: TRBD1; v_call: TRBV6-1; cdr3_aa: CASRRQGQGFYGYTF; cdr3_nt: TGTGCCAGCAGGCGTCAGGGACAGGGCTTCTATGGCTACACCTTC
clone_size: NA; j_call: TRBJ2-1; d_call: TRBD2; v_call: TRBV27; cdr3_aa: CASSYDRGLAGGEQFF; cdr3_nt: TGTGCCAGCAGTTATGATAGGGGGCTAGCGGGAGGCGAACAGTTCTTC
clone_size: NA; j_call: TRBJ2-3; d_call: TRBD2; v_call: TRBV7-8; cdr3_aa: CASSSSRTAGVGTDTQYF; cdr3_nt: TGTGCCAGCAGCTCGTCCCGGACAGCGGGAGTGGGCACAGATACGCAGTATTTT
clone_size: few; j_call: TRBJ1-1; d_call: TRBD1; v_call: TRBV15; cdr3_aa: CATSSPGTGNTEAFF; cdr3_nt: TGTGCCACCAGCAGCCCCGGGACAGGGAACACTGAAGCTTTCTTT
clone_size: NA; j_call: TRBJ2-7; d_call: TRBD1; v_call: TRBV7-6; cdr3_aa: CASSVDRVGEQYF; cdr3_nt: TGTGCCAGCAGCGTCGACAGGGTAGGCGAGCAGTACTTC
clone_size: NA; j_call: TRBJ2-6; d_call: NA; v_call: TRBV9; cdr3_aa: CASSVVSGANVLTF; cdr3_nt: TGTGCCAGCAGCGTAGTGTCTGGGGCCAACGTCCTGACTTTC
clone_size: NA; j_call: TRBJ2-3; d_call: NA; v_call: TRBV6-1; cdr3_aa: CASRNQRVGSTDTQYF; cdr3_nt: TGTGCCAGCAGGAACCAACGGGTTGGATCCACAGATACGCAGTATTTT
clone_size: NA; j_call: TRBJ1-1; d_call: NA; v_call: TRBV28; cdr3_aa: CASSPPENTEAFF; cdr3_nt: TGTGCCAGCAGTCCCCCCGAGAACACTGAAGCTTTCTTT
clone_size: NA; j_call: TRBJ2-1; d_call: NA; v_call: TRBV6-1; cdr3_aa: CASREDVYNEQFF; cdr3_nt: TGTGCCAGCAGGGAGGACGTCTACAATGAGCAGTTCTTC
clone_size: few; j_call: TRBJ2-5; d_call: NA; v_call: TRBV2; cdr3_aa: CASSLGERETQYF; cdr3_nt: TGTGCCAGCAGCTTGGGAGAACGGGAGACCCAGTACTTC
clone_size: NA; j_call: TRBJ1-1; d_call: NA; v_call: TRBV2; cdr3_aa: CATPMAPQPGGMNTEAFF; cdr3_nt: TGTGCCACCCCCATGGCACCTCAACCCGGGGGGATGAACACTGAAGCTTTCTTT
clone_size: NA; j_call: TRBJ2-2; d_call: NA; v_call: TRBV20-1; cdr3_aa: CSASQGGRNTGELFF; cdr3_nt: TGCAGTGCGTCCCAGGGGGGCCGTAACACCGGGGAGCTGTTTTTT
clone_size: NA; j_call: TRBJ1-1; d_call: NA; v_call: TRBV27; cdr3_aa: CASSANRDQVKAFF; cdr3_nt: TGTGCCAGCAGTGCGAACCGGGACCAAGTAAAAGCTTTCTTT
clone_size: NA; j_call: TRBJ1-5; d_call: NA; v_call: TRBV15; cdr3_aa: CATSREGHQPQHF; cdr3_nt: TGTGCCACCAGCAGAGAGGGGCATCAGCCCCAGCATTTT
clone_size: NA; j_call: TRBJ2-7; d_call: TRBD2; v_call: TRBV11-2; cdr3_aa: CATRLGGGAQEQYF; cdr3_nt: TGTGCCACCCGCTTGGGCGGGGGGGCGCAAGAGCAGTACTTC
clone_size: NA; j_call: TRBJ1-5; d_call: NA; v_call: TRBV2; cdr3_aa: CASSVGQPQHF; cdr3_nt: TGTGCCAGCAGTGTAGGTCAGCCCCAGCATTTT
clone_size: few; j_call: TRBJ2-5; d_call: NA; v_call: TRBV24-1; cdr3_aa: CATSQGSRETQYF; cdr3_nt: TGTGCCACCTCACAGGGTTCAAGGGAGACCCAGTACTTC